Following are 7 T cell receptor beta chains from one sample sequenced in a study of T-cell memory formation after mild COVID-19. TCRdb re-derived calls from the 5' RACE reads in MiXCR, one entry per CDR3 protein. The data show about half a million distinct CDR3 sequences, 15% to 20% seen once. The source material was PBMCs or a T cell subset sorted from them (not recorded which). All receptors come from an adult woman who had mild COVID-19 (a few samples of this study predate the infection). Cell type and time point are not known.

This clonotype was observed a handful of times. V gene TRBV19 combines with J gene TRBJ2-7; 9 bases are a match to TRBD1. CDR3 size: 15 residues. Germline V gene lookup returns CDR1 LNHDA and CDR2 SQIVND (reference sequence). J lost 1 base, V lost 4 bases, and 5 bases had no gene match. This chain's CDR3 is CASSKPGQGSYEQYF. CDR3 DNA: TGTGCCAGTAGTAAACCGGGACAGGGTTCCTACGAGCAGTACTTC.

This clonotype was found a few times. The chain uses TRBV7-9 and TRBJ2-3; the match to TRBD1 covers 7 bases. CDR1 and CDR2 (germline): SEHNR, FQNEAQ (reference sequence). This CDR3 comprises 18 residues. V was clipped by 1 base and J by 6 bases; unmatched bases: 16. Here the CDR3 DNA reads TGTGCCAGCAGCTTAGAGGTGTCGAGACAGGGTAGTGCGGATACGCAGTATTTT. This translates into CASSLEVSRQGSADTQYF.

The chain carries TRBV6-5 and TRBJ1-2, with 9 bases aligning to TRBD1. Germline V gene data show CDR1 as MNHEY and CDR2 as SVGAGI. There are 15 residues in the CDR3. Trimming at V came to 4 bases and at J to 4 bases, leaving 7 bases not matched to a gene. This CDR3 reads CASSSRTGEGYGYTF. The CDR3 coding sequence is TGTGCCAGCAGTTCCCGGACAGGGGAGGGCTATGGCTACACCTTC.

This clonotype was counted a few times. The rearrangement links TRBV7-2 to TRBJ1-5; maybe TRBD1 (5 bases). V was trimmed by 3 bases and J by 6 bases, leaving 15 bases between them. CDR3 length equals 15 residues. The germline V gene encodes CDR1 SGHTA and CDR2 FQGNSA. The DNA of the CDR3 is TGTGCCAGCAGCTTTGGCCAAAAGAGGGGTCAGCCCCAGCATTTT. This codes for CASSFGQKRGQPQHF.

This clonotype was seen more than once but under ten times. The chain combines TRBV2 with TRBJ2-3; tentatively, D is TRBD2 (5 bases). CDR1 and CDR2 (germline): SNHLY, FYNNEI. The CDR3 totals 13 residues. V lost 8 bases and J lost 5, with 14 bases in between. The CDR3 DNA follows: TGTGCCAGCGGGCCTAGCTGGGAAGATACGCAGTATTTT. Its translation is CASGPSWEDTQYF.

This clonotype was detected only a few times. V usage is TRBV9 and J usage is TRBJ2-3, with TRBD1 as a possible D gene (6 bases). The germline CDR1 and CDR2 sequences are SGDLS and YYNGEE. The ends were cut back, 1 base at V and 1 base at J, with 10 bases in the middle. This CDR3 is 15 amino acids long. The CDR3 DNA is TGTGCCAGCAGCGTAAGGACAGCGGGCACAGATACGCAGTATTTT. Protein sequence: CASSVRTAGTDTQYF.

This chain uses TRBV9 with TRBJ2-1; 9 bases match TRBD1. CDR3 size: 15 residues. Germline trimming cut 0 bases from V and 8 bases from J; bases unmatched to any gene: 6. Per germline, CDR1 SGDLS and CDR2 YYNGEE. DNA of the CDR3: TGTGCCAGCAGCGTAGGTGACAGGGGGTATGATGAGCAGTTCTTC. Translated: CASSVGDRGYDEQFF.